The rows below give T cell receptor beta chains drawn from one sample of a study of T cells in localized non-small cell lung cancer. Produced via immunoSEQ multiplex PCR; TCRdb's table is partial and in-frame only. The data hold about 1,400 clones, with approximately 24% observed a single time. Sequenced material: lung tumor tissue, taken before any cancer treatment. These receptor sequences come from a male donor older than 55 with stage III squamous cell lung carcinoma. Each CDR3 is given with its conserved first and last residue. D genes are given only for firm matches. The listing skips clone size in some rows; elsewhere it reads once, few, many or a size class.

clone size | D gene | J gene | V gene | CDR3 DNA | CDR3 protein
large | . | TRBJ2-5 | TRBV11-3 | TGTGCTAGCAGCTTAGGACAGACTGAAGAGACCCAGTACTTC | CASSLGQTEETQYF
. | . | TRBJ2-1 | TRBV11-3 | TGTGCCAGCAGCTTAGGTTTCGCGAACAGAGAGCAGTTCTTC | CASSLGFANREQFF
few | TRBD1 | TRBJ2-7 | TRBV6-8 | TGTGCCAGCAGTTACTCGAGACAGGGTTACCACGAGCAGTACTTC | CASSYSRQGYHEQYF
. | TRBD2 | TRBJ2-7 | TRBV11-3 | TGTGCCAGCAGCAAGGGACTAGCGGGGGACTACGAGCAGTACTTC | CASSKGLAGDYEQYF
. | TRBD1 | TRBJ2-7 | TRBV29-1 | TGCAGCGTCGGGACAGGTACCTACGAGCAGTACTTC | CSVGTGTYEQYF
. | TRBD1 | TRBJ2-3 | TRBV10-2 | TGCGCCACTCGCCAACAGGGGAGCGCTAGCACAGATACGCAGTATTTT | CATRQQGSASTDTQYF
large | . | TRBJ1-1 | TRBV11-3 | TGTGCCAGCAGCTTGGTTTATGGTAACACTGAAGCTTTCTTT | CASSLVYGNTEAFF
few | . | TRBJ1-1 | TRBV6-8 | TGTGCCAGCAGTTACTCGTACCTGGAGAACACTGAAGCTTTCTTT | CASSYSYLENTEAFF
medium-sized | . | TRBJ2-3 | TRBV11-3 | TGTGCCAGCAGCTTAGACGGATCTAGCACAGATACGCAGTATTTT | CASSLDGSSTDTQYF
few | . | TRBJ2-7 | TRBV6-1 | TGTGCCAGCAGTGAAGAGCAGGGGCTATATCCAGAGCAGTACTTC | CASSEEQGLYPEQYF
few | . | TRBJ1-6 | TRBV11-3 | TGTGCCAGCAGCTTGGCGACAGGTTATAATTCACCCCTCCACTTT | CASSLATGYNSPLHF
few | . | TRBJ1-4 | TRBV14 | TGTGCCAGCAGCCAAGTGAGGGGCCGGGGTAATGAAAAACTGTTTTTT | CASSQVRGRGNEKLFF
few | . | TRBJ1-5 | TRBV6-4 | TGTGCCAGCACCCCCCGGTCGGCGGAGAGCAATCAGCCCCAGCATTTT | CASTPRSAESNQPQHF
few | TRBD1 | TRBJ1-5 | TRBV9 | TGTGCCAGCCGACAGGGAAATCAGCCCCAGCATTTT | CASRQGNQPQHF
. | TRBD1 | TRBJ1-1 | TRBV11-3 | TGTGCCAGCAGCTGGACAGGGGGCAACACTGAAGCTTTCTTT | CASSWTGGNTEAFF
medium-sized | TRBD1 | TRBJ1-6 | TRBV11-3 | TGTGCCAGCAGTGGACAGGGGGCGGGCTCACCCCTCCACTTT | CASSGQGAGSPLHF
large | . | TRBJ1-1 | TRBV6-8 | TGTGCCAGCAGTCCAACTATACAGACTGAAGCTTTCTTT | CASSPTIQTEAFF
. | TRBD1 | TRBJ2-1 | TRBV9 | TGTGCCAGCAGCGCAGACAGGGGTCCCCTGGTTGAGCAGTTCTTC | CASSADRGPLVEQFF
. | TRBD2 | TRBJ2-3 | TRBV19 | TGTGCCAGTAGTAGACTAGCGGGAGCTAATACGCAGTATTTT | CASSRLAGANTQYF
. | TRBD2 | TRBJ2-7 | TRBV19 | TGTGCCAGTAGTATAGGTCAGCGGGAAACCTACGAGCAGTACTTC | CASSIGQRETYEQYF
few | TRBD1 | TRBJ1-2 | TRBV28 | TGTGCCAGCAGTTTATTCCCGGACAGGGCGGGAGGCTACACCTTC | CASSLFPDRAGGYTF
few | . | TRBJ2-6 | TRBV29-1 | TGCAGCGTTGACGGAGGTACAGGGTCCCTCTCTGGGGCCAACGTCCTGACTTTC | CSVDGGTGSLSGANVLTF
few | TRBD1 | TRBJ2-6 | TRBV28 | TGTGCCAGCAAGGACAGGGCTGCCGGGGCCAACGTCCTGACTTTC | CASKDRAAGANVLTF
. | . | TRBJ2-5 | TRBV6-8 | TGTGCCAGCAGAGGGGGAGCCTGGGAGACCCAGTACTTC | CASRGGAWETQYF
. | TRBD1 | TRBJ2-4 | TRBV11-3 | TGTGCCAGCAGCTCAACGCCGGTAGGGGGCGGCGGCAAAAACATTCAGTACTTC | CASSSTPVGGGGKNIQYF
few | . | TRBJ1-1 | TRBV11-3 | TGTGCCAGCAAGTATCTACAGGCCAACACTGAAGCTTTCTTT | CASKYLQANTEAFF
large | . | TRBJ2-1 | TRBV14 | TGTGCCAGCAGCCAGGGGCCCTACAATGAGCAGTTCTTC | CASSQGPYNEQFF
large | TRBD2 | TRBJ2-3 | TRBV28 | TGTGCCAGCAGTTTCCCGGGGACTAGCGGGGGGTTCACAGATACGCAGTATTTT | CASSFPGTSGGFTDTQYF
few | . | TRBJ1-1 | TRBV19 | TGTGCCAGTACCGTCATAACAGGGACTGGAACTGAAGCTTTCTTT | CASTVITGTGTEAFF
. | . | TRBJ1-1 | TRBV9 | TGTGCCAGCAGCGTAGTAAGTATGGGAGACACTGAAGCTTTCTTT | CASSVVSMGDTEAFF
. | TRBD1 | TRBJ1-2 | TRBV6-8 | TGTGCCAGCAGATCGACAGGGAACTATGGCTACACCTTC | CASRSTGNYGYTF
. | TRBD1 | TRBJ1-1 | TRBV11-3 | TGTGCCAGCAGCTCGGGGACAGGGTCGAACGACGCTTTCTTT | CASSSGTGSNDAFF
. | TRBD1 | TRBJ1-1 | TRBV6-8 | TGTGCCAGCAGTTACTTCGGGACAGGGAGTTATTTTAACACTGAAGCTTTCTTT | CASSYFGTGSYFNTEAFF
medium-sized | TRBD1 | TRBJ1-6 | TRBV9 | TGTGCCAGCAGTGAAGCCCACCGACAGGGGAATTCACCCCTCCACTTT | CASSEAHRQGNSPLHF
. | . | TRBJ2-1 | TRBV6-8 | TGTGCCAGCATCTCGCGGGTCGGCAGGGGAGTGTCCAATGAGCAGTTCTTC | CASISRVGRGVSNEQFF
few | TRBD1 | TRBJ1-2 | TRBV6-8 | TGTGCCAGCACCCAGGGGGGACGGAGCTACTATGGCTACACCTTC | CASTQGGRSYYGYTF
. | . | TRBJ1-1 | TRBV4-1 | TGCGCCAGCAGCCAAGTTGAGCTGAACACTGAAGCTTTCTTT | CASSQVELNTEAFF
few | . | TRBJ1-4 | TRBV6-7 | TGTGCCAGCAGTTACAGGACCGAAACTAATGAAAAACTGTTTTTT | CASSYRTETNEKLFF
few | . | TRBJ2-3 | TRBV19 | TGTGCCAGCCTAGCCGGTCCAACAGATACGCAGTATTTT | CASLAGPTDTQYF
few | . | TRBJ1-1 | TRBV11-3 | TGTGCCAGCAGCTTAGGGGACGGGCGGAACACTGAAGCTTTCTTT | CASSLGDGRNTEAFF
. | . | TRBJ1-1 | TRBV19 | TGTGCCAGTAGTATGGGAGGCTTTGGTGAAGCTTTCTTT | CASSMGGFGEAFF
. | . | TRBJ2-1 | TRBV30 | TGTGCCTGGAGTGTAGGGGTGCTGGATGAGCAGTTCTTC | CAWSVGVLDEQFF
. | TRBD1 | TRBJ2-7 | TRBV6-8 | TGTGCCAGCAGTGGGACAGGGGCCGAGCAGTACTTC | CASSGTGAEQYF
. | . | TRBJ2-6 | TRBV11-3 | TGTGCCAGCACCCCGGGATGGGGCAACGGGGCCAACGTCCTGACTTTC | CASTPGWGNGANVLTF
. | TRBD1 | TRBJ1-1 | TRBV6-8 | TGTGCCAGCAGTTACGCACCGGGACAGGGGGTTCACACTGAAGCTTTCTTT | CASSYAPGQGVHTEAFF
. | TRBD1 | TRBJ2-1 | TRBV2 | TGTGCCAGCCTTAGGACAGGGCGAAATGAGCAGTTCTTC | CASLRTGRNEQFF
. | . | TRBJ1-2 | TRBV30 | TGTGCCTGGGGTCCCGGGGGCGCATCCTATGGCTACACCTTC | CAWGPGGASYGYTF
. | TRBD2 | TRBJ2-2 | TRBV19 | TGTGCCAGTAAGGTACTAGCGGGGGGGCAAGATAAAACTCTAGGGGAGCTGTTTTTT | CASKVLAGGQDKTLGELFF
few | TRBD2 | TRBJ2-7 | TRBV19 | TGTGCCAGTAGTAGAGGACTAGCGGAGCAGTACTTC | CASSRGLAEQYF
. | TRBD1 | TRBJ2-3 | TRBV5-4 | TGTGCCAGCAGCTACAAAGTGAGGGGGACAGGGGGGGATACGCAGTATTTT | CASSYKVRGTGGDTQYF
medium-sized | TRBD2 | TRBJ2-1 | TRBV4-1 | TGCGCCAGCAGCCATTCTCTTAGCGGGACCAATGAGCAGTTCTTC | CASSHSLSGTNEQFF